Sequencing of this TCR beta chain was carried out in a study of cytomegalovirus exposure and HLA in healthy donors. Study-level background: Approximately 190 million T cells yielded 117 million unique TCR beta sequences in earlier analysis. Overall study findings and caveats: In a later analysis, most CMV-associated TCR beta chains appeared HLA-restricted.

Germline CDR1 is KGHSH and CDR2 is LQKENI. CDR3 length equals 14 residues. Trimming took 6 bases from V and 6 from J, leaving 18 bases between them. PCR involved 60 Vbeta and 13 Jbeta primers. The repertoire was sequenced with immunoSEQ multiplex PCR; TCRdb's copy has only in-frame clones and lacks some. The listing contains roughly 120,000 clones. Everyone who donated was a healthy bone marrow donor. About this clone itself: Its antigen is not identified.

This clonotype originated in a man between 35 and 55 years old in good health and CMV-seronegative. Source material: PBMCs. This chain joins TRBV18 and TRBJ2-7; no clear D. CDR3 protein: CASSPLAAQVEQYF. The CDR3 DNA sequence: TGTGCCAGCTCCCCGCTTGCAGCCCAGGTCGAGCAGTACTTC.